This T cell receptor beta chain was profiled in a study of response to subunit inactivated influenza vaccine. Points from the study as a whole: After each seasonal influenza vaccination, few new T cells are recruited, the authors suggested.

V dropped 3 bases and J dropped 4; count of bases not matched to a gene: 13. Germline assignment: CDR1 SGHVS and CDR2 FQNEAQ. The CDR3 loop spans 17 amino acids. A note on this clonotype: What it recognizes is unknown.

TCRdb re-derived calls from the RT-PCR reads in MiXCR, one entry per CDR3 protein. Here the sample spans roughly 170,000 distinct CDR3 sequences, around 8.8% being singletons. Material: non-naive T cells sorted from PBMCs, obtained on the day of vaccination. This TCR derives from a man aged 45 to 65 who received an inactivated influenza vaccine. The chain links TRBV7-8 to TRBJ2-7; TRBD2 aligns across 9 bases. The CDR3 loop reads CASSFPAEASGTYEQYF. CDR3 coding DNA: TGTGCCAGCAGCTTCCCCGCTGAGGCTAGCGGGACTTACGAGCAGTACTTC. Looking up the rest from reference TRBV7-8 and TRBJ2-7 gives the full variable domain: GAGVSQSPRYKVAKRGQDVALRCDPISGHVSLFWYQQALGQGPEFLTYFQNEAQLDKSGLPSDRFFAERPEGSVSTLKIQRTQQEDSAVYLCASSFPAEASGTYEQYFGPGTRLTVT.